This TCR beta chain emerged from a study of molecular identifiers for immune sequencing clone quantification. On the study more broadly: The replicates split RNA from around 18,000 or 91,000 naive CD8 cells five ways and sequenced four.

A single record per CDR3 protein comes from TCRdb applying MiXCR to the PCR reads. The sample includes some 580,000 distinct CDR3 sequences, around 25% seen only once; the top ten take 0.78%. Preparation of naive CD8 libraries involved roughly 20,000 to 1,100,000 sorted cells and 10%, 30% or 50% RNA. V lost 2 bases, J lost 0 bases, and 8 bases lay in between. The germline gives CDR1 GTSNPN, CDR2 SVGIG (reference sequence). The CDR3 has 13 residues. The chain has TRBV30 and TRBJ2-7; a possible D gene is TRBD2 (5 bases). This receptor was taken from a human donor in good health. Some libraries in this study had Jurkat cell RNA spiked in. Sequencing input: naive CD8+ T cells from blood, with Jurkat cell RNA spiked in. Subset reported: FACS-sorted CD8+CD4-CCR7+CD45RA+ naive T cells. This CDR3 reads CAWSLGASYEQYF. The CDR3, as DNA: TGTGCCTGGAGTTTGGGAGCCTCCTACGAGCAGTACTTC.